The clone carrying this T cell receptor (beta chain) was seen repeatedly, ten times or more. These data are taken from a study of beta chain features in type 1 diabetes. About the study: The study examined more than 100,000,000 sorted cells across all samples.

This CDR3 comprises 15 residues. Germline V gives CDR1 LGHNA, CDR2 YSLEER. The V gene lost 0 bases and the J gene lost 5 bases, with 11 bases spanning the gap. Expressed TCRB transcripts were sequenced after all isolated RNA was converted to cDNA. The method was immunoSEQ multiplex PCR; TCRdb's version includes in-frame clones alone and lacks a portion of them. The table shows nearly 350,000 clones, with roughly 8% occurring only once. Sequenced material: central memory CD4+ T cells from blood. This TCR derives from a woman between 18 and 29 years old in good health. The rearrangement links TRBV4-3 to TRBJ1-3; D not certain. Here the CDR3 DNA reads TGCGCCAGCAGCCAAGATCGGACCAGGCGAAACACCATATATTTT. Translated: CASSQDRTRRNTIYF.